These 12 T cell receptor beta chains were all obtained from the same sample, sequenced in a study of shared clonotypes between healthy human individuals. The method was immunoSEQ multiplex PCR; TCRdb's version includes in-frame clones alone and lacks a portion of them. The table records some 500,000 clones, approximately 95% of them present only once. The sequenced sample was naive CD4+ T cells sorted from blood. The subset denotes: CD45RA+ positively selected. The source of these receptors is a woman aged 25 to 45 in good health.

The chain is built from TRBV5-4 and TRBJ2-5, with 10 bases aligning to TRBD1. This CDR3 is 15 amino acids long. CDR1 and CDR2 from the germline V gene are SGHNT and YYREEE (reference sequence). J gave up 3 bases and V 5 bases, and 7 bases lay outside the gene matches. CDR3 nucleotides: TGTGCCAGCAGTTGGACGGGACAGGGGAAAGAGACCCAGTACTTC. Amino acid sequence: CASSWTGQGKETQYF.

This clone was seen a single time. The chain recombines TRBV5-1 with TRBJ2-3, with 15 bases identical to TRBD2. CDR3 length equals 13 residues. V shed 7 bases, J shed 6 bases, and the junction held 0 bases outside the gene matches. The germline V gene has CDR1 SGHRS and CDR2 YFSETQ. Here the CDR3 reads CASGLAGGDTQYF. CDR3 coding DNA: TGCGCCAGCGGACTAGCGGGAGGGGATACGCAGTATTTT. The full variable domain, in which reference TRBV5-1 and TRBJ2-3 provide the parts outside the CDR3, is KAGVTQTPRYLIKTRGQQVTLSCSPISGHRSVSWYQQTPGQGLQFLFEYFSETQRNKGNFPGRFSGRQFSNSRSEMNVSTLELGDSALYLCASGLAGGDTQYFGPGTRLTVL.

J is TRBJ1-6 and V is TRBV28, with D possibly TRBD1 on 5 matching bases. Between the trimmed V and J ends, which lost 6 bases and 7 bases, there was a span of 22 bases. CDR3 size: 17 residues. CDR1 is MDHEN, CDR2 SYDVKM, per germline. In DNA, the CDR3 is TGTGCCAGCAGATCCCCCATGGGGGGGGGTTGGAATTCACCCCTCCACTTT. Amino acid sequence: CASRSPMGGGWNSPLHF.

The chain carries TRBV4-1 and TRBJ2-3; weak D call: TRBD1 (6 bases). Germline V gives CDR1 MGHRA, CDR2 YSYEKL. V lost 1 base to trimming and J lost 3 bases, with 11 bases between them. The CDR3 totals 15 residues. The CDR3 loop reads CASSQAGAGTDTQYF. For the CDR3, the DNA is TGCGCCAGCAGCCAAGCAGGGGCTGGTACAGATACGCAGTATTTT.

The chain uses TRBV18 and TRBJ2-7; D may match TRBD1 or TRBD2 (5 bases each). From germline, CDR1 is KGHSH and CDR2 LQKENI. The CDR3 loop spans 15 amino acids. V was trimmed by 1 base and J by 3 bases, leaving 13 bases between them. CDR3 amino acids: CASSPQGETGYEQYF. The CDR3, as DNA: TGTGCCAGCTCACCACAAGGGGAGACGGGCTACGAGCAGTACTTC.

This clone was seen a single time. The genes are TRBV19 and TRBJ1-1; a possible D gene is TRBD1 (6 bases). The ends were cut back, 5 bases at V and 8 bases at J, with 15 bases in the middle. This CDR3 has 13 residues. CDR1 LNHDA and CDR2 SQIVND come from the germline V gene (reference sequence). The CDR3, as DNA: TGTGCCAGTAGTCCAGACGGGGGCTTCGAAGCTTTCTTT. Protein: CASSPDGGFEAFF.

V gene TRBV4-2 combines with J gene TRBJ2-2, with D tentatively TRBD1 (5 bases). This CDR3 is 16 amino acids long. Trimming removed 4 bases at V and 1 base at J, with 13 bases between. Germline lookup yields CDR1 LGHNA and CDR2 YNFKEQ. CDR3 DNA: TGTGCCAGCAGCCCCTCAAGACAGCTGAACACCGGGGAGCTGTTTTTT. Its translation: CASSPSRQLNTGELFF.

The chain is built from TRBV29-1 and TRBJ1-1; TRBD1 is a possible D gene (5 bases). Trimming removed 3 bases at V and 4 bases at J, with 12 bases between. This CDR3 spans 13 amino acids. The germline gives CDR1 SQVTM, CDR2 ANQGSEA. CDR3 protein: CSVDEGSGTEAFF. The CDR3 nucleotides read TGCAGCGTTGATGAGGGGTCGGGCACTGAAGCTTTCTTT.

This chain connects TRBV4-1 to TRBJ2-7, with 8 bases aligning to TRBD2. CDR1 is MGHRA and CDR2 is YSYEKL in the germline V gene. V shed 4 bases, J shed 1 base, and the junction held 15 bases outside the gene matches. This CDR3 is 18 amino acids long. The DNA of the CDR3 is TGCGCCAGCAGCCCCGTTTTTTTAGGAGCGGGAGATTCCTACGAGCAGTACTTC. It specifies CASSPVFLGAGDSYEQYF.

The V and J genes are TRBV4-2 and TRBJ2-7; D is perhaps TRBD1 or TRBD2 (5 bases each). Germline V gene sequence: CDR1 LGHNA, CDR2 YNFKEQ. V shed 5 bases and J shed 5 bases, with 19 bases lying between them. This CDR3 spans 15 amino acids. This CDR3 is CASSTQLGELDEQYF. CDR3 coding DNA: TGTGCCAGCAGCACCCAACTAGGGGAATTGGACGAGCAGTACTTC.

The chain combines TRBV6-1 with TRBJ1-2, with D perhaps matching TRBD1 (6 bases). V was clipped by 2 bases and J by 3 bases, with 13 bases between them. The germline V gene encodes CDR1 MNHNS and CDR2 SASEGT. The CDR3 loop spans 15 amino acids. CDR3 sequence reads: CASSEYPQGHYGYTF. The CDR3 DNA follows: TGTGCCAGCAGTGAATACCCACAGGGCCACTATGGCTACACCTTC.

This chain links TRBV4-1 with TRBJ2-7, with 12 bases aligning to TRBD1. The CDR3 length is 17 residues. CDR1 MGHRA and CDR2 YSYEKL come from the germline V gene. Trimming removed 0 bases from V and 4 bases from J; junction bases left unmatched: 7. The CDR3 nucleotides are TGCGCCAGCAGCCAAGATTGGGACAGGGGGCGCATTTACGAGCAGTACTTC. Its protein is CASSQDWDRGRIYEQYF.